What follows is one T cell receptor beta chain and its context. This sample was included in a study of blood T cell repertoires in COVID-19. Methods used by the authors: Amplifying reference gene primers gave estimates of nucleated cell counts. The data were produced by immunoSEQ multiplex PCR, yet TCRdb's version contains in-frame clones alone and is incomplete. V and J calls and clone size are those listed in that table; D and trimming were worked out from the DNA. There are roughly 200,000 clones in the sample; around 85% occur only once, and approximately 8% lies in the top ten. Looked up from germline, CDR1 is MNHNS and CDR2 is SASEGT. The CDR3 runs 20 residues. Losses at the gene ends were 4 bases for V and 4 bases for J; bases not matched to a gene: 18.

The TCR comes from a woman aged 55-75 years with acute or convalescent COVID-19. The chain joins TRBV6-1 to TRBJ2-1, with 11 positions matching TRBD2. Sequencing input: peripheral blood. This CDR3 is CASSALWASGRSRGYNEQFF. CDR3 nucleotide sequence: TGTGCCAGCAGTGCCCTATGGGCTAGCGGGAGGTCAAGGGGTTACAATGAGCAGTTCTTC.